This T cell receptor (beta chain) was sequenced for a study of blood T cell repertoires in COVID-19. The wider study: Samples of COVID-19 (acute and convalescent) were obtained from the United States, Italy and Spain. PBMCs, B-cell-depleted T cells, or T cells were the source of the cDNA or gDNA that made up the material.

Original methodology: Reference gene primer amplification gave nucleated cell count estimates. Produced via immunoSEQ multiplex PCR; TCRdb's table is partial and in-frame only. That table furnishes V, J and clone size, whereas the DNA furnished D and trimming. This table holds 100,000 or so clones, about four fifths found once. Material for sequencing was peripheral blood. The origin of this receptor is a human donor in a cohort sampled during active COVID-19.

CDR3 region: CASSPLGGSTDTQYF. In DNA form, the CDR3 reads TGTGCCAGCTCACCATTGGGAGGGAGCACAGATACGCAGTATTTT. This chain joins TRBV18 and TRBJ2-3; TRBD2 agrees at 7 bases. This CDR3 spans 15 amino acids. Germline V gene data show CDR1 as KGHSH and CDR2 as LQKENI. J was trimmed by 0 bases and V by 2 bases; bases with no gene match: 2.